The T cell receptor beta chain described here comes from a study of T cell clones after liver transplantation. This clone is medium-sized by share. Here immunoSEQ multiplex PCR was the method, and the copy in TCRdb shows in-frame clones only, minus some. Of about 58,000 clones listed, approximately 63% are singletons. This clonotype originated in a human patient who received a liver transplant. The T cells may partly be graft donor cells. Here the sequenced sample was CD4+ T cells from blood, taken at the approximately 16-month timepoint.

Written as DNA, the CDR3 is TGTGCCAGCAGTCCGGACAGGAACCATAACTATGGCTACACCTTC. This encodes CASSPDRNHNYGYTF. The chain employs TRBV6-5 and TRBJ1-2; TRBD1 aligns across 7 bases. CDR1 is MNHEY and CDR2 is SVGAGI in the germline V gene. V lost 5 bases to trimming and J lost 1 base; unmatched junction nucleotides: 7. CDR3 length: 15 residues.